This is a list of T cell receptor beta chains from one sample in a study of T cell repertoires in cytomegalovirus infection. From the reads, TCRdb called clonotypes with MiXCR, one entry per CDR3 protein. The profile covers roughly 250,000 distinct CDR3 sequences, with over 20% appearing a single time and approximately 18% taken by the ten largest. Source material: CD8+ T cells from PBMCs. The source is a human donor in good health (CMV status not recorded). Some clones in this sample may be carry-over from other donors' samples. Both conserved end residues are part of each CDR3. Fields, in order: V gene, clone size, D gene, J gene, CDR3 DNA, CDR3 protein. A D gene is named only where the DNA matches it firmly. For some rows the clone size is stated as once, few or many, or as a class when expanded; others skip it.

V: TRBV4-1; size: NA; D: NA; J: TRBJ2-1; DNA: TGCGCCAGCAGCGAAAGGGGACTCAGTGAGCAGTTCTTC; CDR3: CASSERGLSEQFF
V: TRBV9; size: NA; D: TRBD1; J: TRBJ1-2; DNA: TGTGCCAGCAGCGTAGTGGGGACAGGATCGAACTATGGCTACACCTTC; CDR3: CASSVVGTGSNYGYTF
V: TRBV2; size: NA; D: NA; J: TRBJ1-1; DNA: TGTGCCGCAGGGGCGGACACTGAAGCTTTCTTT; CDR3: CAAGADTEAFF
V: TRBV9; size: few; D: TRBD1; J: TRBJ2-6; DNA: TGTGCCAGCAGCCACGACAGGGAAAGGGCCAACGTCCTGACTTTC; CDR3: CASSHDRERANVLTF
V: TRBV7-9; size: few; D: TRBD1; J: TRBJ2-5; DNA: TGTGCCAGCCGGGACAGAGAAACCCCCCACCAAGAGACCCAGTACTTC; CDR3: CASRDRETPHQETQYF
V: TRBV28; size: NA; D: NA; J: TRBJ1-6; DNA: TGTGCCAGCAGTTTATCGGCAGCGGGGAATTCACCCCTCCACTTT; CDR3: CASSLSAAGNSPLHF
V: TRBV7-8; size: NA; D: NA; J: TRBJ1-2; DNA: TGTGCCAGCAGCCGGGCCCAGAGCGTGGGGTACACCTTC; CDR3: CASSRAQSVGYTF
V: TRBV27; size: many; D: NA; J: TRBJ2-7; DNA: TGCGCCAGCAGCTTCGGGACAAACTACGAGCAGTACTTC; CDR3: CASSFGTNYEQYF
V: TRBV28; size: few; D: NA; J: TRBJ2-7; DNA: TGTGCCAGCAGTGATAGGACGGGACCCTACGAGCAGTACTTC; CDR3: CASSDRTGPYEQYF
V: TRBV29-1; size: NA; D: TRBD1; J: TRBJ2-1; DNA: TGCAGCGTTCAAGGAACCGGGACAGGGGTAAATGAGCAGTTCTTC; CDR3: CSVQGTGTGVNEQFF
V: TRBV7-9; size: few; D: NA; J: TRBJ1-4; DNA: TGTGCCAGCATCGCGGACGTCTCCGAAAAACTGTTTTTT; CDR3: CASIADVSEKLFF
V: TRBV28; size: many; D: TRBD2; J: TRBJ2-5; DNA: TGTGCCAGCAGTTACACTAGCGGGGGGGCTGAGACCCAGTACTTC; CDR3: CASSYTSGGAETQYF
V: TRBV29-1; size: few; D: TRBD1; J: TRBJ1-2; DNA: TGCAGCGATAGGGACAGCTCTAACTATGGCTACACCTTC; CDR3: CSDRDSSNYGYTF
V: TRBV25-1; size: few; D: NA; J: TRBJ2-7; DNA: TGTGCCAGCAGTCAAGTTGACTATGACTACGAGCAGTACTTC; CDR3: CASSQVDYDYEQYF
V: TRBV2; size: NA; D: NA; J: TRBJ1-1; DNA: TGTGCCAGCACCTTCGGACACCCTATTGAAGCTTTCTTT; CDR3: CASTFGHPIEAFF
V: TRBV28; size: few; D: NA; J: TRBJ2-2; DNA: TGTGCCAGCAGTGACCGCAGGGTTAGCACCGGGGAGCTGTTTTTT; CDR3: CASSDRRVSTGELFF
V: TRBV5-1; size: NA; D: NA; J: TRBJ2-3; DNA: TGCGCCAGCAGCTTGGATCAGGCGGGGTCGATGGTGGGATACACAGATACGCAGTATTTT; CDR3: CASSLDQAGSMVGYTDTQYF
V: TRBV28; size: NA; D: NA; J: TRBJ2-7; DNA: TGTGCCAGCAGTTTTTACAGCTCCTACGAGCAGTACTTC; CDR3: CASSFYSSYEQYF
V: TRBV2; size: NA; D: NA; J: TRBJ1-2; DNA: TGTGCGAGCGAGGTGGGGGCATCTTATGGCTACACCTTC; CDR3: CASEVGASYGYTF
V: TRBV28; size: many; D: TRBD2; J: TRBJ2-5; DNA: TGTGCCAGCAGCCTAAACCAGCGGGGGGGCCTAGAAGAGACCCAGTACTTC; CDR3: CASSLNQRGGLEETQYF
V: TRBV6-2/TRBV6-3; size: NA; D: TRBD2; J: TRBJ2-3; DNA: TGTGCCAGCAGTTACTCGCGGGGGGGCGTAGATACGCAGTATTTT; CDR3: CASSYSRGGVDTQYF
V: TRBV7-2; size: NA; D: NA; J: TRBJ2-7; DNA: TGTGCCAGCAACAATGGGGGGCCCTACGAGCAGTACTTC; CDR3: CASNNGGPYEQYF
V: TRBV15; size: NA; D: TRBD1; J: TRBJ2-1; DNA: TGTGCCACCAGCAGTGGGACAGGCGGATACAATGAGCAGTTCTTC; CDR3: CATSSGTGGYNEQFF
V: TRBV7-9; size: many; D: TRBD1; J: TRBJ1-2; DNA: TGTGCCAGCAGCGCCGGGACAGGGGAATGGTATGGCTACACCTTC; CDR3: CASSAGTGEWYGYTF
V: TRBV27; size: many; D: NA; J: TRBJ1-5; DNA: TGTGCCAGCAGTTTATTAGGACACAATCAGCCCCAGCATTTT; CDR3: CASSLLGHNQPQHF
V: TRBV28; size: NA; D: NA; J: TRBJ2-5; DNA: TGTGCCAGCAGCCTACTGACGGGGACAGAGACCCAGTACTTC; CDR3: CASSLLTGTETQYF
V: TRBV12-3/TRBV12-4; size: few; D: NA; J: TRBJ2-4; DNA: TGTGCCAGCAGCCCGGGGCCCAGGGAAGGGGCCAAAAACATTCAGTACTTC; CDR3: CASSPGPREGAKNIQYF
V: TRBV4-1; size: few; D: NA; J: TRBJ2-7; DNA: TGCGCCAGCAGCTACCGGACGGATTCCTACGAGCAGTACTTC; CDR3: CASSYRTDSYEQYF
V: TRBV25-1; size: few; D: TRBD1; J: TRBJ2-7; DNA: TGTGCCAGCAGTGAAGGGACAGGGGCCTACGAGCAGTACTTC; CDR3: CASSEGTGAYEQYF
V: TRBV7-3; size: NA; D: TRBD2; J: TRBJ2-1; DNA: TGTGCCAGCAGCTCGACTAGCGGGGAGCAGTTCTTC; CDR3: CASSSTSGEQFF
V: TRBV3-1; size: NA; D: TRBD2; J: TRBJ2-7; DNA: TGTGCCAGCAGCCAAGAAGCGGGGAGATCCTACGAGCAGTACTTC; CDR3: CASSQEAGRSYEQYF
V: TRBV28; size: NA; D: NA; J: TRBJ1-2; DNA: TGTGCCAGCAGTTTTAAAGATGGCTACACCTTC; CDR3: CASSFKDGYTF
V: TRBV28; size: few; D: NA; J: TRBJ2-7; DNA: TGTGCCAGCAGTTTCCGGGGTTCGGGCGAGCAGTACTTC; CDR3: CASSFRGSGEQYF
V: TRBV2; size: NA; D: TRBD1; J: TRBJ2-1; DNA: TGTGCCAGCGGCCCCGGGACAGGGGGCCCCTACAATGAGCAGTTCTTC; CDR3: CASGPGTGGPYNEQFF
V: TRBV20-1; size: few; D: TRBD2; J: TRBJ2-2; DNA: TGCAGTGCTAGACTAGCGGGCAAAAAGGCCGGGGAGCTGTTTTTT; CDR3: CSARLAGKKAGELFF
V: TRBV5-4; size: few; D: NA; J: TRBJ2-5; DNA: TGTGCCAGCAGCTGGACAGTGGCAGAAGAGACCCAGTACTTC; CDR3: CASSWTVAEETQYF
V: TRBV2; size: NA; D: NA; J: TRBJ1-1; DNA: TGTGCCAGCAGTGAAGGAAGGGGCCAGAACACTGAAGCTTTCTTT; CDR3: CASSEGRGQNTEAFF
V: TRBV10-3; size: NA; D: TRBD2; J: TRBJ2-7; DNA: TGTGCCGCGGGGGGGGGTTACGAGCAGTACTTC; CDR3: CAAGGGYEQYF
V: TRBV20-1; size: NA; D: NA; J: TRBJ1-5; DNA: TGCAGTGCTAGAGAGGGGGGTCAGCCCCAGCATTTT; CDR3: CSAREGGQPQHF
V: TRBV7-9; size: many; D: NA; J: TRBJ1-1; DNA: TGTGCCAGCAGCCATGTACCGGGACGTTCCATGAACACTGAAGCTTTCTTT; CDR3: CASSHVPGRSMNTEAFF
V: TRBV10-3; size: many; D: NA; J: TRBJ2-5; DNA: TGTGCCATCGGGGACGACCATCAAGAGACCCAGTACTTC; CDR3: CAIGDDHQETQYF
V: TRBV5-1; size: few; D: TRBD1; J: TRBJ1-1; DNA: TGCGCCAGCAGCACAAGGACAGGGGCTACTCCCGCTTTCTTT; CDR3: CASSTRTGATPAFF
V: TRBV11-3; size: few; D: NA; J: TRBJ2-7; DNA: TGTGCCAGCAGCCGAGCAGGGTACCCCGAGCAGTACTTC; CDR3: CASSRAGYPEQYF
V: TRBV7-8; size: few; D: NA; J: TRBJ2-3; DNA: TGTGCCAGCAGCACGGGGGAAGAGGTAGATACGCAGTATTTT; CDR3: CASSTGEEVDTQYF
V: TRBV7-9; size: many; D: NA; J: TRBJ2-5; DNA: TGTGCCAGCAGCTTCTTTTCGGGCCTTCTGGAGACCCAGTACTTC; CDR3: CASSFFSGLLETQYF
V: TRBV10-3; size: few; D: TRBD1; J: TRBJ1-4; DNA: TGTGCCGTTCGAGGAGGGGGCCGTAATGAAAAACTGTTTTTT; CDR3: CAVRGGGRNEKLFF
V: TRBV10-3; size: many; D: NA; J: TRBJ2-2; DNA: TGTGCCATCAGTGAGTCTGGGGGGAACACCGGGGAGCTGTTTTTT; CDR3: CAISESGGNTGELFF
V: TRBV25-1; size: NA; D: NA; J: TRBJ2-7; DNA: TGTGCCAGCAGTGAATCTAGCAGGGGTATCGACGAGCAGTACTTC; CDR3: CASSESSRGIDEQYF